These 16 T cell receptor beta chains were all obtained from the same sample, sequenced in a study of cytomegalovirus exposure and HLA in healthy donors. Researchers ran the PCR with 60 Vbeta and 13 Jbeta primers. Repertoires were generated with immunoSEQ multiplex PCR, while TCRdb's copy carries only in-frame clones and drops some. The sample contains 150,000 or so clones, around 80% of which appear only once. The sequenced material came from PBMCs. The receptors here all came from a woman in her thirties or forties in good health and CMV-seronegative.

This chain links TRBV7-2 with TRBJ2-2; 11 bases map to TRBD1. This CDR3 has 18 amino acids. Losses at the gene ends were 5 bases for V and 3 bases for J; bases not matched to a gene: 11. Germline V gene sequence: CDR1 SGHTA, CDR2 FQGNSA. Written as DNA, the CDR3 is TGTGCCAGCAGCCAAGGACAGGGGGCGAACTATCACACCGGGGAGCTGTTTTTT. Translation gives CASSQGQGANYHTGELFF.

The chain uses TRBV15 and TRBJ1-1, with D maybe TRBD1 (6 bases). Germline V CDR1 and CDR2: LNHNV, YYDKDF (reference sequence). V was pared by 0 bases and J by 1 base, with 15 bases between. CDR3 length equals 17 residues. The DNA for the CDR3 is TGTGCCACCAGCAGAGATAAGGCTGGGGGGGCGAACACTGAAGCTTTCTTT. It yields the protein CATSRDKAGGANTEAFF.

Remarks on this clone: One end of the junction varies from germline; a read error may be responsible. CDR3 loop: CSSSLGILTF. The CDR3 DNA follows: TGTTCCAGCAGCTTGGGCATCCTGACTTTC. This chain links TRBV7-9 with TRBJ2-6; D unclear. The CDR3 loop spans 10 amino acids. Germline V gene lookup returns CDR1 SEHNR and CDR2 FQNEAQ (reference sequence).

The V call is TRBV10-3, the J call TRBJ2-2; D possibly corresponds to TRBD1 (6 bases). This CDR3 comprises 14 residues. V was clipped by 3 bases and J by 6 bases, with 11 bases between them. Germline CDR1 and CDR2: ENHRY and SYGVKD. CDR3 nucleotides: TGTGCCATCAGTGAAGTAGGGGGAGCCGGGGAGCTGTTTTTT. Its translation is CAISEVGGAGELFF.

The gene calls are TRBV7-8 and TRBJ1-2, with 8 nucleotides matching TRBD1. The junction had 6 bases not matched to a gene; V was cut back by 3 bases and J by 6 bases. In germline, CDR1 is SGHVS, CDR2 FQNEAQ. The CDR3 loop spans 14 amino acids. The CDR3 spells CASSLDRAGDGYTF. The CDR3 bases are TGTGCCAGCAGCTTGGACAGGGCGGGAGATGGCTACACCTTC.

The chain carries TRBV7-2 and TRBJ1-3, with TRBD1 identical over 12 bases. The junction had 5 bases not matched to a gene; V was cut back by 1 base and J by 4 bases. Germline V gene lookup returns CDR1 SGHTA and CDR2 FQGNSA. The CDR3 contains 17 residues. CDR3: CASSLVGDRGPGNTIYF. The CDR3 DNA reads as TGTGCCAGCAGCTTAGTAGGGGACAGGGGGCCAGGAAACACCATATATTTT.

The chain couples TRBV5-1 to TRBJ2-3; 13 bases match TRBD2. This CDR3 is 16 amino acids long. J lost 4 bases, V lost 4 bases, and 6 bases had no gene match. Per the germline V gene, CDR1 is SGHRS and CDR2 is YFSETQ. Written as DNA, the CDR3 is TGCGCCAGCAGCGAGGGACTAGCGGGGTGGGCAGATACGCAGTATTTT. This gives the protein CASSEGLAGWADTQYF.

This clone was counted between two and nine times. V and J are TRBV12-5 and TRBJ2-1; 15 bases are shared with TRBD2. This CDR3 is built from 19 residues. Germline V gene sequence: CDR1 LGHNT, CDR2 FRNRAP. The trim removed 3 bases at V and 0 bases at J, leaving 6 bases unmatched. CDR3 DNA: TGTGCTAGTGGTTTAGGACTAGCGGGGGGGACACTCTCCTACAATGAGCAGTTCTTC. As protein: CASGLGLAGGTLSYNEQFF.

This clone occurred once. V gene TRBV6-5 combines with J gene TRBJ1-2, with D unclear. The CDR3 contains 13 residues. From germline, CDR1 is MNHEY and CDR2 SVGAGI. The V and J ends lost 0 bases and 4 bases respectively, with 6 bases between them. Here the CDR3 DNA reads TGTGCCAGCAGTTACTCCTACAGCTATGGCTACACCTTC. Translation gives CASSYSYSYGYTF.

This clone was observed a single time. V gene TRBV5-1 combines with J gene TRBJ2-5, with D perhaps TRBD2 (6 bases). Germline values: CDR1 SGHRS, CDR2 YFSETQ. The length of the CDR3 is 15 residues. The V gene lost 0 bases and the J gene lost 5 bases, with 14 bases spanning the gap. Here the CDR3 reads CASSLGGVAGETQYF. The DNA of the CDR3 is TGCGCCAGCAGCTTGGGCGGGGTCGCGGGGGAGACCCAGTACTTC.

The chain joins TRBV11-2 to TRBJ2-3; a weak D match, TRBD2 (6 bases). Trimming pared 4 bases from V and 2 bases from J, leaving 13 bases between. The CDR3 is made up of 15 amino acids. Germline CDR1 is SGHAT and CDR2 is FQNNGV. The CDR3 is CASSSGTSYTDTQYF. CDR3 sequence (DNA): TGTGCCAGCAGCTCCGGGACTTCCTACACAGATACGCAGTATTTT.

The chain combines TRBV29-1 with TRBJ1-3; 7 bases are shared with TRBD1. V lost 4 bases to trimming and J lost 2 bases; unmatched junction nucleotides: 5. This CDR3 comprises 14 residues. Germline V gives CDR1 SQVTM, CDR2 ANQGSEA. The CDR3 region is CSVVTGTAGNTIYF. The CDR3 nucleotides are TGCAGCGTTGTGACCGGGACAGCTGGAAACACCATATATTTT.

This chain uses TRBV27 with TRBJ2-6, with TRBD1 identical over 11 bases. The CDR3 loop spans 15 amino acids. Per the germline V gene, CDR1 is MNHEY and CDR2 is SMNVEV (reference sequence). J gave up 11 bases and V 5 bases, and 8 bases lay outside the gene matches. This chain's CDR3 is CASSTPGTGGDVLTF. In DNA, the CDR3 is TGTGCCAGCAGTACCCCCGGGACAGGGGGTGACGTCCTGACTTTC.

The chain combines TRBV9 with TRBJ2-1; possible D gene TRBD1, 6 bases. Germline V gene sequence: CDR1 SGDLS, CDR2 YYNGEE. V gave up 3 bases and J gave up 4 bases, with 11 bases separating them. The CDR3 is 14 amino acids. The CDR3 loop reads CASSAQGAYNEQFF. The CDR3 DNA follows: TGTGCCAGCAGCGCACAGGGTGCATACAATGAGCAGTTCTTC. Complete variable domain (other parts from reference TRBV9 and TRBJ2-1): DSGVTQTPKHLITATGQRVTLRCSPRSGDLSVYWYQQSLDQGLQFLIQYYNGEERAKGNILERFSAQQFPDLHSELNLSSLELGDSALYFCASSAQGAYNEQFFGPGTRLTVL.

The chain is built from TRBV10-2 and TRBJ1-5, with D possibly matching TRBD1 (5 bases). The CDR3 covers 14 residues. From germline, CDR1 is WSHSY and CDR2 SAAADI. V lost 4 bases and J lost 0, with 7 bases in between. The CDR3 region has the DNA TGCGCCAGCAGTGGGGACTATAGCAATCAGCCCCAGCATTTT. Its protein is CASSGDYSNQPQHF.

This clone was counted a few times. J is TRBJ1-3 and V is TRBV21-1; the table's D call, TRBD1, was not checked against the DNA. TRBV21-1 is a pseudogene. The length of the CDR3 is 17 residues. CDR3 nucleotides: TGTGCCAGCGGGGGACAGCTTAGAAATCTCTCTGGAAACACCATATATTTT. Translated: CASGGQLRNLSGNTIYF.